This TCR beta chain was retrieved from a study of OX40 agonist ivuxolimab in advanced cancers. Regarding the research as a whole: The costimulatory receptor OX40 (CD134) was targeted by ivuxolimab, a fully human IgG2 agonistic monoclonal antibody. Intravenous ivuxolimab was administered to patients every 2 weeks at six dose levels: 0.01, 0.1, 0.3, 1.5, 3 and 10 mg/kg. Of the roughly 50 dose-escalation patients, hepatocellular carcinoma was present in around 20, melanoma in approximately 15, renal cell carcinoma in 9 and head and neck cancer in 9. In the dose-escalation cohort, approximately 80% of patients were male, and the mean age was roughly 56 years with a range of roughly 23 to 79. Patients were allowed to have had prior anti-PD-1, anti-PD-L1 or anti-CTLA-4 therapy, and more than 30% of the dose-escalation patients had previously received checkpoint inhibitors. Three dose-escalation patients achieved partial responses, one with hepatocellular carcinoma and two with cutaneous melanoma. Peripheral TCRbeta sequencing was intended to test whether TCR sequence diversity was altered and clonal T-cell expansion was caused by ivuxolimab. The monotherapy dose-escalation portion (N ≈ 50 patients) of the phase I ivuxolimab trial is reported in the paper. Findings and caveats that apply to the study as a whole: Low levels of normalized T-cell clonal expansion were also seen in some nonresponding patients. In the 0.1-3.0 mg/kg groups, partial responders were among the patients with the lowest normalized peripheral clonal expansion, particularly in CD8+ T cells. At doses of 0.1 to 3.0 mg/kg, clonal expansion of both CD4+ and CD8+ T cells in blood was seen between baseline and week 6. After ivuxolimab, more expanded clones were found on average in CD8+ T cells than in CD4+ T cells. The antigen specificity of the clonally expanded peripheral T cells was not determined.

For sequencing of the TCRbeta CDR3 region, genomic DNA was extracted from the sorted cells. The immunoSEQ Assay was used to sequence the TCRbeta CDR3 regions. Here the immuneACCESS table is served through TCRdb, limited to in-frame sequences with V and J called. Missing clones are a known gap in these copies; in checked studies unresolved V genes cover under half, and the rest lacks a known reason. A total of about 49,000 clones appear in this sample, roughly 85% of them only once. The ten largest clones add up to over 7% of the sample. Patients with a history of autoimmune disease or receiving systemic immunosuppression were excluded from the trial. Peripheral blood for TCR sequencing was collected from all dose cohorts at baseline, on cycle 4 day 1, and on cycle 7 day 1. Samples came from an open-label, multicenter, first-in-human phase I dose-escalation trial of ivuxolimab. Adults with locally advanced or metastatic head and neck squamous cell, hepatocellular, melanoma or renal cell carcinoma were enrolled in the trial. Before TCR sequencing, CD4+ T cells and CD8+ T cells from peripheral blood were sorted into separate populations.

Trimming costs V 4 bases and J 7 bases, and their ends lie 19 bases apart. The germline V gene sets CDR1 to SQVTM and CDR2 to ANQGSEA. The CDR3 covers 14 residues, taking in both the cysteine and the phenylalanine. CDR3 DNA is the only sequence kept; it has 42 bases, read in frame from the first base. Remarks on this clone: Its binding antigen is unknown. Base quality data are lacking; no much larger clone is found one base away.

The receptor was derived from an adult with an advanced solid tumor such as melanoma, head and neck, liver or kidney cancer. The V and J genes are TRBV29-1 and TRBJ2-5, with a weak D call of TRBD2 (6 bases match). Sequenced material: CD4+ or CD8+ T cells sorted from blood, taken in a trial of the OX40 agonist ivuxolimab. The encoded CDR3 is CSVVHETSTGTQYF. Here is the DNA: TGCAGCGTTGTTCATGAGACTAGTACGGGGACCCAGTACTTC.